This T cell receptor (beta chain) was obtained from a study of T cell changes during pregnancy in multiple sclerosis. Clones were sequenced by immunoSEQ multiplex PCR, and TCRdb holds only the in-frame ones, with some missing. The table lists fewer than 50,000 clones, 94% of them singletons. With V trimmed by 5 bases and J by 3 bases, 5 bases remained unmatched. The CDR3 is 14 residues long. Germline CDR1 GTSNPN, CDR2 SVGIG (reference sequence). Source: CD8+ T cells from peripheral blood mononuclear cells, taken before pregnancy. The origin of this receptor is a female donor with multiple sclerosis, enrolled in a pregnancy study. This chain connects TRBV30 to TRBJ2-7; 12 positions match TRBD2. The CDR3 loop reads CAWAKLAGGYEQYF. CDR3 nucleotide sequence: TGTGCCTGGGCAAAACTAGCGGGGGGCTACGAGCAGTACTTC.